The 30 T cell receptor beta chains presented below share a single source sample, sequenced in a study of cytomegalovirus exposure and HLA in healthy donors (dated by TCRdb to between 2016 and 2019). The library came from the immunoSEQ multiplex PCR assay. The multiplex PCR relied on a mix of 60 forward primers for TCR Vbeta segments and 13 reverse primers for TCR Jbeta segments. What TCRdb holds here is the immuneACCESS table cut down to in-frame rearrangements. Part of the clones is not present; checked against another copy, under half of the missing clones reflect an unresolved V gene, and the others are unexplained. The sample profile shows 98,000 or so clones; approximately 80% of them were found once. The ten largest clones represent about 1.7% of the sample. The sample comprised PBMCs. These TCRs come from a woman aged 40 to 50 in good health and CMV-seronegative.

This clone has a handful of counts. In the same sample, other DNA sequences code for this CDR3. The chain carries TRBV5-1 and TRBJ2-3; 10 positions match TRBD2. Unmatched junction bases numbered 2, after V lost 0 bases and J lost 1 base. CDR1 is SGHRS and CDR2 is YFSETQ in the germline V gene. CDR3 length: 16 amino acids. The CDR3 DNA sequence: TGCGCCAGCAGCTTGGGTGGGACTAGCGGCACAGATACGCAGTATTTT. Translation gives CASSLGGTSGTDTQYF.

CDR3 in DNA: TGTGCCAGCATCCAGAACCGGGGGTTCTCCTACGAGCAGTACTTC. It yields the protein CASIQNRGFSYEQYF. The gene calls are TRBV7-8 and TRBJ2-7, with a possible D match to TRBD2 (6 bases). The V and J ends lost 7 bases and 0 bases respectively, with 16 bases between them. Germline loops: CDR1 SGHVS, CDR2 FQNEAQ. The CDR3 runs to 15 residues.

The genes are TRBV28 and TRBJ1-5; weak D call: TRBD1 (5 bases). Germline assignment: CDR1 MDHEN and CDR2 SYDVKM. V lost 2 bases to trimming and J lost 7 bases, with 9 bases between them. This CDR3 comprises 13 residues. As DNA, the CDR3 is TGTGCCAGCAGTTTAATGGGGCCCCAGCCCCAGCATTTT. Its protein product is CASSLMGPQPQHF.

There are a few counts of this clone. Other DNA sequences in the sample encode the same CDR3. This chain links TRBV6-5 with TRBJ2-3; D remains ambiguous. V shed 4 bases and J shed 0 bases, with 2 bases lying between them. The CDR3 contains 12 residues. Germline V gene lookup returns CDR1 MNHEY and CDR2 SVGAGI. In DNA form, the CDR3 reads TGTGCCAGCAGTTCAAGCACAGATACGCAGTATTTT. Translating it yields CASSSSTDTQYF.

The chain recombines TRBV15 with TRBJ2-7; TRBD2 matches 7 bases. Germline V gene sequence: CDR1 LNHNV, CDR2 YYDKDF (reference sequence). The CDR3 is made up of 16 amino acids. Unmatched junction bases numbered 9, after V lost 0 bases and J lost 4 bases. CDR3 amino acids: CATSRDFFLAEYEQYF. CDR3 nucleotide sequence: TGTGCCACCAGCAGAGATTTCTTCCTAGCGGAGTACGAGCAGTACTTC.

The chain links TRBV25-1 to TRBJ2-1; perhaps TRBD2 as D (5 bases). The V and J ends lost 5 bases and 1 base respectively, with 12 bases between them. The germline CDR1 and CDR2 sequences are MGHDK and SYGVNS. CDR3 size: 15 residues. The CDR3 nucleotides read TGTGCCAGCAGTATAGGACTGGCGTCCTACAATGAGCAGTTCTTC. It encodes CASSIGLASYNEQFF. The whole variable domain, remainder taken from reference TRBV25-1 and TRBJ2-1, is EADIYQTPRYLVIGTGKKITLECSQTMGHDKMYWYQQDPGMELHLIHYSYGVNSTEKGDLSSESTVSRIRTEHFPLTLESARPSHTSQYLCASSIGLASYNEQFFGPGTRLTVL.

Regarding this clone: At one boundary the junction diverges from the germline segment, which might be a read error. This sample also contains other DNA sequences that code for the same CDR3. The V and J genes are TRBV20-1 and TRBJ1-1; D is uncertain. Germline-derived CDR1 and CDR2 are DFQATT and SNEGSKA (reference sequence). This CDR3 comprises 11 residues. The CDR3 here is CSAREYTEAFF. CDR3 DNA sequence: TGCAGTGCTAGGGAGTACACTGAGGCTTTCTTT.

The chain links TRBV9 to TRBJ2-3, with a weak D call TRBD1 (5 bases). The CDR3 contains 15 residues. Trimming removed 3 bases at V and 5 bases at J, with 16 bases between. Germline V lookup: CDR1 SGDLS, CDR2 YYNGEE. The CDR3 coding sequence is TGTGCCAGCAGCGCAGAAGAATTGCAGGGAGATACGCAGTATTTT. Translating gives CASSAEELQGDTQYF.

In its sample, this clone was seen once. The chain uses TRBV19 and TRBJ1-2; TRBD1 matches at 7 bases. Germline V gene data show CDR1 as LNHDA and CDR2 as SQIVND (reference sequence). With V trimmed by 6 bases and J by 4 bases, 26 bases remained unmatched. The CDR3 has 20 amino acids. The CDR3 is CASRRHAGGGRGTLTYGYTF. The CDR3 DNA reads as TGTGCCAGTAGACGCCACGCGGGTGGAGGCAGGGGGACACTCACCTATGGCTACACCTTC.

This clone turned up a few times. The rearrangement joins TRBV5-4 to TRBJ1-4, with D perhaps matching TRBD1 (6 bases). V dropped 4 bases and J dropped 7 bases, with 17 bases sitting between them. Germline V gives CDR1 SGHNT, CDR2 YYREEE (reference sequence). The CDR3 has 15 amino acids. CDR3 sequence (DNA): TGTGCCAGCAGCGGCCCTGGGGGGGCTTCTGAAAAACTGTTTTTT. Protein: CASSGPGGASEKLFF. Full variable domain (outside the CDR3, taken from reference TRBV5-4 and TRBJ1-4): ETGVTQSPTHLIKTRGQQVTLRCSSQSGHNTVSWYQQALGQGPQFIFQYYREEENGRGNFPPRFSGLQFPNYSSELNVNALELDDSALYLCASSGPGGASEKLFFGSGTQLSVL.

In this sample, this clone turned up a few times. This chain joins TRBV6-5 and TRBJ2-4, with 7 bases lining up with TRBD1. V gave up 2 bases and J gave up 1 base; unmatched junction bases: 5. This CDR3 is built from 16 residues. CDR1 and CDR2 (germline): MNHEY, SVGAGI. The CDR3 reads CASSYHRGSAKNIQYF. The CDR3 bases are TGTGCCAGCAGTTACCACAGGGGATCGGCCAAAAACATTCAGTACTTC.

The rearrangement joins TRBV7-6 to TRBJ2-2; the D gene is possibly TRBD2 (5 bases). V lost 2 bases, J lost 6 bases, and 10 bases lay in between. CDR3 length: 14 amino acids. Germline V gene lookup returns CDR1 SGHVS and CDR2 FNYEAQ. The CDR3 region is CASSLPGVSGELFF. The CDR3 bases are TGTGCCAGCAGCTTACCCGGGGTTTCCGGGGAGCTGTTTTTT.

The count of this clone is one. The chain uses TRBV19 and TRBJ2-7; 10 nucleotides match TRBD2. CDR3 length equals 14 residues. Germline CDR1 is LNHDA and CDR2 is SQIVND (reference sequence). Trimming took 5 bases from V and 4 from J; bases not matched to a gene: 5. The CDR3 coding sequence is TGTGCCAGTAGTTGGACTAGCGGAGGTTACGAGCAGTACTTC. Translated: CASSWTSGGYEQYF. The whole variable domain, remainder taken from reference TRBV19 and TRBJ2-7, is DGGITQSPKYLFRKEGQNVTLSCEQNLNHDAMYWYRQDPGQGLRLIYYSQIVNDFQKGDIAEGYSVSREKKESFPLTVTSAQKNPTAFYLCASSWTSGGYEQYFGPGTRLTVT.

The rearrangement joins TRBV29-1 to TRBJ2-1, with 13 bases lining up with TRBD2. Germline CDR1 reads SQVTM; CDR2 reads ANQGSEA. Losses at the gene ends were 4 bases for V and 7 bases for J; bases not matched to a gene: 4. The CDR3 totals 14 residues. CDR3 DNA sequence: TGCAGCGTTGTCCGGACTAGCGGGAGTAATGAGCAGTTCTTC. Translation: CSVVRTSGSNEQFF.

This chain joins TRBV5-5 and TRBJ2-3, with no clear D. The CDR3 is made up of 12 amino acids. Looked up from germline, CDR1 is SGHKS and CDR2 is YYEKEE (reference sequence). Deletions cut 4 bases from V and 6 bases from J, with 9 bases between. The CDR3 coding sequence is TGTGCCAGCAGCCCTAGTAGTGATACGCAGTATTTT. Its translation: CASSPSSDTQYF.

The CDR3 sequence: CASSPTGREDRNEQFF. The CDR3 DNA is TGTGCCAGCTCACCAACCGGGCGGGAGGACCGCAATGAGCAGTTCTTC. The chain couples TRBV18 to TRBJ2-1; 8 nucleotides line up with TRBD2. CDR3 length equals 16 residues. Germline-derived CDR1 and CDR2 are KGHSH and LQKENI. The junction had 9 bases not matched to a gene; V was cut back by 2 bases and J by 6 bases.

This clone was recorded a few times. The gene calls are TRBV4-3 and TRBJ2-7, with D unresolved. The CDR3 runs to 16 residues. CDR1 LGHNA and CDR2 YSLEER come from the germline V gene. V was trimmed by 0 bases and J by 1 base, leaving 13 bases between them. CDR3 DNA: TGCGCCAGCAGCCAAGATCAAGCGAGCGCATCCTACGAGCAGTACTTC. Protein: CASSQDQASASYEQYF.

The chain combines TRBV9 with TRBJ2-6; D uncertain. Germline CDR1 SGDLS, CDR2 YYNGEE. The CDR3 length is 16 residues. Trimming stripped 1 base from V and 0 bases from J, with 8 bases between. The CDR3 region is CASSVSSLSGANVLTF. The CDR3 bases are TGTGCCAGCAGCGTAAGTAGCCTCTCTGGGGCCAACGTCCTGACTTTC.

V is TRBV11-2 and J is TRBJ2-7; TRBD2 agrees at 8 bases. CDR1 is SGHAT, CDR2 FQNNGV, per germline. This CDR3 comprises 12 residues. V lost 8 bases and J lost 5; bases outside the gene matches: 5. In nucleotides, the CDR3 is TGTGCCAGCCGCAGCGGGAGCAACGAGCAGTACTTC. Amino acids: CASRSGSNEQYF.

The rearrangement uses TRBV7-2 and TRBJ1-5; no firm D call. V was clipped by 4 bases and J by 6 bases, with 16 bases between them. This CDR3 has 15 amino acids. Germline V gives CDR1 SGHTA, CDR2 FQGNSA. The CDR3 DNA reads TGTGCCAGCAGCTCCCAGACCGGGGAGGCTCAGCCCCAGCATTTT. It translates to CASSSQTGEAQPQHF.

As DNA, the CDR3 is TGCGCCAGCAGTGCCGGGACAGACTCTTACGAGCAGTACTTC. Translated: CASSAGTDSYEQYF. This chain connects TRBV5-1 to TRBJ2-7; TRBD1 agrees at 7 bases. This CDR3 is built from 14 residues. Losses at the gene ends were 5 bases for V and 4 bases for J; bases not matched to a gene: 9. Germline V gives CDR1 SGHRS, CDR2 YFSETQ. The full variable domain, its missing parts supplied by reference TRBV5-1 and TRBJ2-7, is KAGVTQTPRYLIKTRGQQVTLSCSPISGHRSVSWYQQTPGQGLQFLFEYFSETQRNKGNFPGRFSGRQFSNSRSEMNVSTLELGDSALYLCASSAGTDSYEQYFGPGTRLTVT.

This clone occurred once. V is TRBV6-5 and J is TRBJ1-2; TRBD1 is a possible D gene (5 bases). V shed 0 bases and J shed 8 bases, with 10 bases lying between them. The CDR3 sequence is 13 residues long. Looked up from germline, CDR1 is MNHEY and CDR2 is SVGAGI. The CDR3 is CASSYSGGKGYTF. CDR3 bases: TGTGCCAGCAGTTACTCGGGGGGGAAGGGCTACACCTTC.

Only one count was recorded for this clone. The CDR3 DNA follows: TGTGCCAGCAGCGTAGAACGGGGGACAGGGGGCACTAATGAAAAACTGTTTTTT. This gives the protein CASSVERGTGGTNEKLFF. The chain employs TRBV9 and TRBJ1-4, with 12 bases fitting TRBD1. This CDR3 is built from 18 residues. J gave up 2 bases and V 0 bases, and 5 bases lay outside the gene matches. Germline V CDR1 and CDR2: SGDLS, YYNGEE.

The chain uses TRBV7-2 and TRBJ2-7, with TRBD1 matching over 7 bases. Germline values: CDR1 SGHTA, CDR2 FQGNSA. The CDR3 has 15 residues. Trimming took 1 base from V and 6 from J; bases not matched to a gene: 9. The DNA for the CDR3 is TGTGCCAGCAGCTTAGATTGGCTCCCAGGGGGCGAGCAGTACTTC. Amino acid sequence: CASSLDWLPGGEQYF.

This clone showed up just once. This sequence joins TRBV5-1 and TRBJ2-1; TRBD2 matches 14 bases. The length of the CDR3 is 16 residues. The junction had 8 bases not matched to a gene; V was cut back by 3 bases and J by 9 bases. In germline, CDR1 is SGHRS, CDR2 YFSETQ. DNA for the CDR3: TGCGCCAGCAGCTGGGCGACTAGCGGGAGGGGGGTTGAGCAGTTCTTC. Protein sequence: CASSWATSGRGVEQFF.

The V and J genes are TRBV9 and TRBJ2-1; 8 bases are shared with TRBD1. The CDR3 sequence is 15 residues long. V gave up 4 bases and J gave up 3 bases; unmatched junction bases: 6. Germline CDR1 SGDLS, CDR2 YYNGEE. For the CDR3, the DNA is TGTGCCAGCAGCCCCGGGACAGGACTCTACAATGAGCAGTTCTTC. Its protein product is CASSPGTGLYNEQFF. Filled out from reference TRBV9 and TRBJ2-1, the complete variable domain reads DSGVTQTPKHLITATGQRVTLRCSPRSGDLSVYWYQQSLDQGLQFLIQYYNGEERAKGNILERFSAQQFPDLHSELNLSSLELGDSALYFCASSPGTGLYNEQFFGPGTRLTVL.

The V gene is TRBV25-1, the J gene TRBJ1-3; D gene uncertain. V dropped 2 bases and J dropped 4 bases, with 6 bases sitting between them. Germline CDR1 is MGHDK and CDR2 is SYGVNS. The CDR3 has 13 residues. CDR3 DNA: TGTGCCAGCAGTGAAGTCGGGGGAAACACCATATATTTT. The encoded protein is CASSEVGGNTIYF.

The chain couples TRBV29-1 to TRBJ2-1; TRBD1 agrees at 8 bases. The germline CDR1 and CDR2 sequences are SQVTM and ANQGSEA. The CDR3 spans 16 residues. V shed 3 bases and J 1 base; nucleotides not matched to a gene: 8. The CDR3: CSVESPRGRSYNEQFF. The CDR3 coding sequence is TGCAGCGTTGAGAGCCCCAGGGGGCGATCCTACAATGAGCAGTTCTTC.

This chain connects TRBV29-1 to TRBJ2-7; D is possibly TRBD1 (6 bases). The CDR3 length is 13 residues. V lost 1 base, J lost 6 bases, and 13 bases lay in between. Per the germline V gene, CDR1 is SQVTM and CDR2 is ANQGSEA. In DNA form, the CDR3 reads TGCAGCGTTGAAGCCCGACAGGAAAGCGAGCAGTACTTC. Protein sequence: CSVEARQESEQYF.

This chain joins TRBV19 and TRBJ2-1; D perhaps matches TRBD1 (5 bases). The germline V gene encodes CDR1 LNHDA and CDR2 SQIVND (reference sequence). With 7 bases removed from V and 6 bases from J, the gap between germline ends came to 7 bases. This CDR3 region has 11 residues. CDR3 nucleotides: TGTGCCAGTACTAGGGGCAATGAGCAGTTCTTC. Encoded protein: CASTRGNEQFF.